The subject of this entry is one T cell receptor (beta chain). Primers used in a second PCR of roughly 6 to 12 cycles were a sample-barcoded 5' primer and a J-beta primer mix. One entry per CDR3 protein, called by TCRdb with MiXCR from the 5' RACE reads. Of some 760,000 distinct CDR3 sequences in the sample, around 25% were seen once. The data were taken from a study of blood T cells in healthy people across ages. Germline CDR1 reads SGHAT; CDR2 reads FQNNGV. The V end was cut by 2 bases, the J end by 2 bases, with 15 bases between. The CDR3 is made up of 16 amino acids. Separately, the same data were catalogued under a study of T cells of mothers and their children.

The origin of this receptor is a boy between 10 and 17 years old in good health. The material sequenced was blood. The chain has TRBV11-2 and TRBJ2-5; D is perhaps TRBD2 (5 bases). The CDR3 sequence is CASSLYSISGQETQYF. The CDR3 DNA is TGTGCCAGCAGCTTATACTCCATCTCGGGGCAAGAGACCCAGTACTTC.